These T cell receptor beta chains were read from a single sample in a study of Ad26.COV2.S vaccination and SARS-CoV-2 variants. TCRdb's table, derived via immunoSEQ multiplex PCR, lists solely in-frame clones and lacks some. The table includes about 370,000 clones, around nine tenths detected once. Here the sequenced sample was peripheral blood, taken in a trial of Ad26.COV2.S vaccine versus placebo. The receptors stem from a person aged 18 to 65 who received the Ad26.COV2.S COVID-19 vaccine or a placebo. Each CDR3 is given with its conserved first and last residue. D genes are given only for firm matches. A row's size may be missing; if present it is once, few, many or a size class.

DNA: TGTGCCAGCGGCCGCCAGAGACTCGAAGGTGAAAAACTGTTTTTT
CDR3: CASGRQRLEGEKLFF
size: NA
J: TRBJ1-4
D: NA
V: TRBV2

DNA: TGTGCCAGCTCACCTAGAACAGGGACGGGGACTGAAGCTTTCTTT
CDR3: CASSPRTGTGTEAFF
size: NA
J: TRBJ1-1
D: NA
V: TRBV18

DNA: TGTGCCAGCAGGCATGGGGTCGGCATTACCTACGAGCAGTACTTC
CDR3: CASRHGVGITYEQYF
size: NA
J: TRBJ2-7
D: NA
V: TRBV5-8

DNA: TGTGCCAGCAGGGATCAGGGGACAACTAATGAAAAACTGTTTTTT
CDR3: CASRDQGTTNEKLFF
size: NA
J: TRBJ1-4
D: NA
V: TRBV3-1/TRBV3-2

DNA: TGTGCCAGCAGCGACTACAGGGGTACTAAGACTGAAGCTTTCTTT
CDR3: CASSDYRGTKTEAFF
size: NA
J: TRBJ1-1
D: TRBD1
V: TRBV7-9

DNA: TGTGCCAGCAGCTTGGGTTGGCGGGGGAGACGCACAGATACGCAGTATTTT
CDR3: CASSLGWRGRRTDTQYF
size: NA
J: TRBJ2-3
D: TRBD2
V: TRBV7-9

DNA: TGTGCCAGCAGGAACATAGGCAATCAGCCCCAGCATTTT
CDR3: CASRNIGNQPQHF
size: NA
J: TRBJ1-5
D: NA
V: TRBV6-5

DNA: TGCGCCAGCAGCTCCAGGGGTTACGAGCAGTACTTC
CDR3: CASSSRGYEQYF
size: NA
J: TRBJ2-7
D: NA
V: TRBV5-1

DNA: TGTGCCAGCAGCCTAACTTCCGGACAGGGGGCTCGAGGCTACACCTTC
CDR3: CASSLTSGQGARGYTF
size: NA
J: TRBJ1-2
D: TRBD1
V: TRBV7-2

DNA: TGCGCCAGCAGCCACGAGACAGGGACGGGCACTGAAGCTTTCTTT
CDR3: CASSHETGTGTEAFF
size: many
J: TRBJ1-1
D: TRBD1
V: TRBV4-1

DNA: TGTGCCAGCAGCTTGACTAGCGGGGATTCCTACGAGCAGTACTTC
CDR3: CASSLTSGDSYEQYF
size: NA
J: TRBJ2-7
D: TRBD2
V: TRBV3-1/TRBV3-2

DNA: TGTGCCAGTAGTATAGCCCTATTGAGGATGAACTATGGCTACACCTTC
CDR3: CASSIALLRMNYGYTF
size: NA
J: TRBJ1-2
D: NA
V: TRBV19

DNA: TGTGCCAGCAGCTTCCCCCCGGGGGAGGAAAAACTGTTTTTT
CDR3: CASSFPPGEEKLFF
size: NA
J: TRBJ1-4
D: NA
V: TRBV7-9

DNA: TGTGCCAGCAGCCAGGCGGTGATGAACACTGAAGCTTTCTTT
CDR3: CASSQAVMNTEAFF
size: NA
J: TRBJ1-1
D: NA
V: TRBV5-6

DNA: TGTGCCAGCAGTTACTTGACTGGGACTAACCCCGGGGAGCTGTTTTTT
CDR3: CASSYLTGTNPGELFF
size: NA
J: TRBJ2-2
D: TRBD2
V: TRBV6-5

DNA: TGTGCCAGCATCCTCAGTATCGGAAACACCATATATTTT
CDR3: CASILSIGNTIYF
size: NA
J: TRBJ1-3
D: NA
V: TRBV7-2

DNA: TGTGCCAGCAGTAAAGGAGCAGGGATCGGGGAGCTGTTTTTT
CDR3: CASSKGAGIGELFF
size: NA
J: TRBJ2-2
D: NA
V: TRBV27

DNA: TGCGCCAGCAGCCAACGGGACAGGGGGAACTATGGCTACACCTTC
CDR3: CASSQRDRGNYGYTF
size: NA
J: TRBJ1-2
D: TRBD1
V: TRBV4-1

DNA: TGTGCCAGCAGTGCTGAGCGGGGTGGAGAGACCCAGTACTTC
CDR3: CASSAERGGETQYF
size: NA
J: TRBJ2-5
D: TRBD2
V: TRBV25-1

DNA: TGTGCCAGCAGTTTAGGCAGGGGTTCCAATTGGGCCCTCCACTTT
CDR3: CASSLGRGSNWALHF
size: NA
J: TRBJ1-6
D: NA
V: TRBV27

DNA: TGTGCCAGTAGTATACTGGGTCAAAGGGGGAAGGCTGAAGCTTTCTTT
CDR3: CASSILGQRGKAEAFF
size: NA
J: TRBJ1-1
D: NA
V: TRBV19

DNA: TGTGCCAGCAGCTTAGATCAAGAGGAGACCCAGTACTTC
CDR3: CASSLDQEETQYF
size: NA
J: TRBJ2-5
D: NA
V: TRBV11-2

DNA: TGTGCCAGCAGTATACTAGGACTAGCGGGGTTCTACGAGCAGTACTTC
CDR3: CASSILGLAGFYEQYF
size: NA
J: TRBJ2-7
D: TRBD2
V: TRBV6-2/TRBV6-3

DNA: TGTGCCAGCAGTTACTCGACAGTTGCTAGCGGGGCTAGCACAGATACGCAGTATTTT
CDR3: CASSYSTVASGASTDTQYF
size: NA
J: TRBJ2-3
D: TRBD2
V: TRBV6-2/TRBV6-3

DNA: TGTGCCAGCAGCTTACTAGCGGGGGGCTACAATGAGCAGTTCTTC
CDR3: CASSLLAGGYNEQFF
size: NA
J: TRBJ2-1
D: TRBD2
V: TRBV11-2

DNA: TGTGCCAGCAGCTCTACTCCCGGGACTACCCGACAAGAGACCCAGTACTTC
CDR3: CASSSTPGTTRQETQYF
size: NA
J: TRBJ2-5
D: TRBD2
V: TRBV7-8

DNA: TGTGCCAGCAGCGTGGGACAGGTGATAAATGAAAAACTGTTTTTT
CDR3: CASSVGQVINEKLFF
size: NA
J: TRBJ1-4
D: TRBD1
V: TRBV5-4

DNA: TGTGCCAGCAGCTCGCCACTTAGACAGGGTGGCGAGACCCAGTACTTC
CDR3: CASSSPLRQGGETQYF
size: once
J: TRBJ2-5
D: TRBD1
V: TRBV5-6

DNA: TGTGCCAGCAGTGAAGACGAAGATGGCTACACCTTC
CDR3: CASSEDEDGYTF
size: NA
J: TRBJ1-2
D: NA
V: TRBV2

DNA: TGTGCCAGTAGTTCCTCGGGGCATAGCAATCAGCCCCAGCATTTT
CDR3: CASSSSGHSNQPQHF
size: NA
J: TRBJ1-5
D: NA
V: TRBV19

DNA: TGTGCCAGCAGCCCCGGTTGGGAGAGGGCTAACTATGGCTACACCTTC
CDR3: CASSPGWERANYGYTF
size: NA
J: TRBJ1-2
D: NA
V: TRBV3-1/TRBV3-2

DNA: TGTGCCAGCTCATCAGAAGAAGAGACCCAGTACTTC
CDR3: CASSSEEETQYF
size: once
J: TRBJ2-5
D: NA
V: TRBV2

DNA: TGTGCCAGCAGTGCCTCTAGGACAGATCCTAACTATGGCTACACCTTC
CDR3: CASSASRTDPNYGYTF
size: NA
J: TRBJ1-2
D: NA
V: TRBV6-1

DNA: TGTGCCACCTCCCTAAGCCGCGGGGTGAACACTGAAGCTTTCTTT
CDR3: CATSLSRGVNTEAFF
size: NA
J: TRBJ1-1
D: NA
V: TRBV11-1

DNA: TGTGCCAGCAGCCAAGACAGGATAGCATACTACGAGCAGTACTTC
CDR3: CASSQDRIAYYEQYF
size: NA
J: TRBJ2-7
D: NA
V: TRBV3-1/TRBV3-2

DNA: TGTGCCAGCAGTTACGGACAGGGGGCTATGACTGAAGCTTTCTTT
CDR3: CASSYGQGAMTEAFF
size: NA
J: TRBJ1-1
D: TRBD1
V: TRBV6-5

DNA: TGTGCCAGTGGGAGAACTTATAATTCACCCCTCCACTTT
CDR3: CASGRTYNSPLHF
size: once
J: TRBJ1-6
D: NA
V: TRBV6-5

DNA: TGTGCCAGCAGCTTAGTCGGGGTGACAGGACTAACAGATACGCAGTATTTT
CDR3: CASSLVGVTGLTDTQYF
size: NA
J: TRBJ2-3
D: NA
V: TRBV7-9

DNA: TGTGCCAGCAGCCAATGGACAGGGGGATATTCACCCCTCCACTTT
CDR3: CASSQWTGGYSPLHF
size: NA
J: TRBJ1-6
D: TRBD1
V: TRBV3-1/TRBV3-2

DNA: TGCGCCAGCAGTGAATTTTCGGGGGGAAACACCGGGGAGCTGTTTTTT
CDR3: CASSEFSGGNTGELFF
size: once
J: TRBJ2-2
D: TRBD2
V: TRBV10-1

DNA: TGTGCCAGCAGCCTCCCTAGCGGGGGATTCACAGATACGCAGTATTTT
CDR3: CASSLPSGGFTDTQYF
size: NA
J: TRBJ2-3
D: TRBD2
V: TRBV11-1

DNA: TGTGCCAGCAGTTACGGCCGAAAGGGGGGAAAACAAGAGACCCAGTACTTC
CDR3: CASSYGRKGGKQETQYF
size: once
J: TRBJ2-5
D: NA
V: TRBV6-2/TRBV6-3

DNA: TGTGCCAGCAGTTTACGGGACACCGGGGAGCTGTTTTTT
CDR3: CASSLRDTGELFF
size: NA
J: TRBJ2-2
D: NA
V: TRBV12-3/TRBV12-4

DNA: TGTGCCAGCAGGGCGAGGGGACTAGCTTACAATGAGCAGTTCTTC
CDR3: CASRARGLAYNEQFF
size: NA
J: TRBJ2-1
D: TRBD2
V: TRBV3-1/TRBV3-2

DNA: TGTGCCAGCAGTTTATCGCGGAGTTCCTTTGTTGGCTACACCTTC
CDR3: CASSLSRSSFVGYTF
size: NA
J: TRBJ1-2
D: NA
V: TRBV27

DNA: TGTGCCAGCAGTGAGATCTCAATTAAGGACGAGCAGTACTTC
CDR3: CASSEISIKDEQYF
size: NA
J: TRBJ2-7
D: NA
V: TRBV2

DNA: TGTGCCAGCAGCACTTACAGGGGCACTGAAGCTTTCTTT
CDR3: CASSTYRGTEAFF
size: NA
J: TRBJ1-1
D: TRBD1
V: TRBV28

DNA: TGTGCCAGCAGCCAAGATCTTAGGTCCGGGGAGCTGTTTTTT
CDR3: CASSQDLRSGELFF
size: NA
J: TRBJ2-2
D: NA
V: TRBV3-1/TRBV3-2

DNA: TGTGCCAGCAGTTACGAGGGGAGCGGCTACACCTTC
CDR3: CASSYEGSGYTF
size: NA
J: TRBJ1-2
D: NA
V: TRBV6-2/TRBV6-3

DNA: TGCGCCAGCAGCCAGGGACAGGGTCGGTACTACGAGCAGTACTTC
CDR3: CASSQGQGRYYEQYF
size: NA
J: TRBJ2-7
D: TRBD1
V: TRBV4-3

DNA: TGTGCCACCAGTGAAGGAGGTCGGGACGAAGAGACCCAGTACTTC
CDR3: CATSEGGRDEETQYF
size: NA
J: TRBJ2-5
D: NA
V: TRBV24-1

DNA: TGTGCCAGCAGTGAAGTGGGTCCAGGGTACGAGCAGTACTTC
CDR3: CASSEVGPGYEQYF
size: NA
J: TRBJ2-7
D: NA
V: TRBV6-1

DNA: TGTGCCAGCAGCCGAGGGCTTATGGAAGGTCAGCCCCAGCATTTT
CDR3: CASSRGLMEGQPQHF
size: few
J: TRBJ1-5
D: NA
V: TRBV3-1/TRBV3-2

DNA: TGTGCCAGCAGTGAAGGACAGGGGAATAATTCACCCCTCCACTTT
CDR3: CASSEGQGNNSPLHF
size: once
J: TRBJ1-6
D: TRBD1
V: TRBV2

DNA: TGTGCCAGCTCACCAGCCGGGGGGTTGTATGGCTACACCTTC
CDR3: CASSPAGGLYGYTF
size: NA
J: TRBJ1-2
D: NA
V: TRBV18

DNA: TGTGCCAGCAGGCCAAACGACGGGGATGAGCAGTTCTTC
CDR3: CASRPNDGDEQFF
size: NA
J: TRBJ2-1
D: NA
V: TRBV6-6